A selection of T cell receptor beta chains follows, all from one sample in a study of cytomegalovirus exposure and HLA in healthy donors. Clones were sequenced by immunoSEQ multiplex PCR, and TCRdb holds only the in-frame ones, with some missing. The sample table includes about 120,000 clones. The sequenced sample was PBMCs. These receptors were obtained from a man younger than 30 in good health and CMV-seronegative. The CDR3 runs from the conserved cysteine through the conserved F or W. Each record gives: J gene, D gene, CDR3 length, V gene, CDR3 protein, CDR3 DNA. The D gene is left open where the match is weak.

>TRBJ2-7|TRBD1|14|TRBV5-5
CASSHRDRVGTPYF
TGTGCCAGCAGCCATAGGGACAGGGTCGGCACACCGTACTTC
>TRBJ2-1|TRBD1|16|TRBV4-1
CASSQPRDRGLGEQFF
TGCGCCAGCAGCCAGCCCCGGGACAGGGGGCTTGGTGAGCAGTTCTTC
>TRBJ1-2|TRBD1|17|TRBV28
CASSLGGQSLKNYGYTF
TGTGCCAGCAGTTTAGGGGGACAGTCCCTCAAAAACTATGGCTACACCTTC
>TRBJ2-1|TRBD2|18|TRBV5-1
CASLKGLAAFLCHNEQFF
TGCGCCAGCTTGAAGGGACTAGCGGCTTTCCTTTGCCACAATGAGCAGTTCTTC
>TRBJ2-2|TRBD2|16|TRBV5-6
CASSLGRGLATGELFF
TGTGCCAGCAGCTTAGGTAGGGGACTAGCAACCGGGGAGCTGTTTTTT
>TRBJ2-5|NA|15|TRBV5-4
CASSLPGLHQETQYF
TGTGCCAGCAGCTTACCGGGACTTCATCAAGAGACCCAGTACTTC
>TRBJ1-1|NA|13|TRBV6-1
CASSDNTNTEAFF
TGTGCCAGCAGTGATAATACTAACACTGAAGCTTTCTTT
>TRBJ1-2|NA|16|TRBV5-5
CASSLAPGITNYGYTF
TGTGCCAGCAGCTTGGCCCCAGGGATAACTAACTATGGCTACACCTTC
>TRBJ2-5|NA|16|TRBV7-8
CASSPKRGGLFETQYF
TGTGCCAGCAGCCCTAAGAGGGGGGGTCTTTTTGAGACCCAGTACTTC
>TRBJ2-1|TRBD1|15|TRBV29-1
CSVAGGQGVYNEQFF
TGCAGCGTTGCTGGGGGACAGGGGGTCTACAATGAGCAGTTCTTC
>TRBJ1-2|NA|11|TRBV7-9
CASSAGGGYTF
TGTGCCAGCAGCGCGGGGGGTGGCTACACCTTC
>TRBJ1-5|NA|16|TRBV27
CASGHYRASRNQPQHF
TGTGCCAGCGGACATTACCGGGCCTCTAGAAATCAGCCCCAGCATTTT
>TRBJ2-5|TRBD1|13|TRBV5-1
CASSPGQGKTQYF
TGCGCCAGCAGCCCGGGACAGGGGAAGACCCAGTACTTC
>TRBJ1-6|TRBD1|16|TRBV15
CATSAKPGTGDSPLHF
TGTGCCACCAGCGCAAAGCCGGGGACAGGCGATTCACCCCTCCACTTT
>TRBJ2-7|TRBD2|14|TRBV5-1
CASSLTSGAGEQYF
TGCGCCAGCAGCTTGACTAGCGGGGCCGGCGAGCAGTACTTC
>TRBJ1-2|NA|15|TRBV6-1
CASRGLMDTDYGYTF
TGTGCCAGCAGAGGCCTCATGGACACAGACTATGGCTACACCTTC
>TRBJ1-6|TRBD1|16|TRBV5-6
CASSYGTGEYNSPLHF
TGTGCCAGCAGCTACGGGACAGGAGAATATAATTCACCCCTCCACTTT
>TRBJ2-7|TRBD1|15|TRBV4-1
CASSPGTGGGYEQYF
TGCGCCAGCAGCCCCGGTACAGGGGGCGGCTACGAGCAGTACTTC
>TRBJ1-5|NA|16|TRBV19
CASSMGRTLSNQPQHF
TGTGCCAGTAGTATGGGTCGGACACTCAGCAATCAGCCCCAGCATTTT
>TRBJ2-1|NA|14|TRBV19
CASTDLQGTNEQFF
TGTGCCAGTACCGACCTGCAGGGGACCAATGAGCAGTTCTTC
>TRBJ2-1|TRBD2|17|TRBV7-8
CASSLAPPGGGFSEQFF
TGTGCCAGCAGCTTAGCTCCCCCCGGGGGGGGATTTAGTGAGCAGTTCTTC
>TRBJ1-2|NA|14|TRBV11-2
CASSLRLGDYGYTF
TGTGCCAGCAGCTTACGCCTGGGAGACTATGGCTACACCTTC
>TRBJ1-2|NA|14|TRBV27
CASSLDRFNYGYTF
TGTGCCAGCAGTTTGGACAGATTTAACTATGGCTACACCTTC
>TRBJ2-1|TRBD2|16|TRBV18
CASSPQLAGGYNEQFF
TGTGCCAGCTCACCCCAACTAGCGGGAGGCTACAATGAGCAGTTCTTC
>TRBJ1-5|NA|12|TRBV19
CASSIENKPQHF
TGTGCCAGTAGTATAGAGAACAAGCCCCAGCATTTT
>TRBJ2-7|NA|13|TRBV5-4
CASSLDLSYEQYF
TGTGCCAGCAGCTTGGATCTCTCCTACGAGCAGTACTTC
>TRBJ2-3|TRBD2|20|TRBV28
CASSLAPVLGLAVFTDTQYF
TGTGCCAGCAGTTTAGCCCCTGTTCTCGGACTAGCGGTTTTCACAGATACGCAGTATTTT
>TRBJ2-3|NA|15|TRBV18
CASSHDSGLRDTQYF
TGTGCCAGCTCACATGACAGTGGTCTGAGAGATACGCAGTATTTT
>TRBJ2-7|NA|13|TRBV19
CASSMTPSYEQYF
TGTGCCAGTAGTATGACACCCTCCTACGAGCAGTACTTC
>TRBJ1-2|NA|15|TRBV9
CASSAESGFGYGYTF
TGTGCCAGCAGCGCAGAGTCAGGTTTTGGCTATGGCTACACCTTC
>TRBJ2-6|TRBD1|20|TRBV5-1
CASSSPGQGYQDSGANVLTF
TGCGCCAGCAGCTCCCCGGGACAGGGTTATCAGGACTCTGGGGCCAACGTCCTGACTTTC
>TRBJ2-2|NA|14|TRBV29-1
CSVEAGARTGELFF
TGCAGCGTTGAAGCAGGGGCGCGAACCGGGGAGCTGTTTTTT
>TRBJ1-3|NA|17|TRBV28
CASSLLAPGTTGNTIYF
TGTGCCAGCAGCCTTCTGGCGCCCGGGACAACTGGAAACACCATATATTTT
>TRBJ2-7|TRBD1|15|TRBV6-5
CASSRTGPGIFEQYF
TGTGCCAGCAGTCGGACAGGTCCAGGGATATTCGAGCAGTACTTC
>TRBJ2-4|NA|16|TRBV5-6
CASSPVQGLAKNIQYF
TGTGCCAGCAGCCCCGTGCAGGGATTAGCCAAAAACATTCAGTACTTC
>TRBJ2-1|TRBD2|14|TRBV2
CASSEAAGEVEQFF
TGTGCCAGCAGTGAAGCTGCGGGAGAGGTTGAGCAGTTCTTC
>TRBJ2-5|NA|14|TRBV7-8
CASSLARAQETQYF
TGTGCCAGCAGCTTAGCGAGGGCCCAAGAGACCCAGTACTTC
>TRBJ2-2|TRBD2|19|TRBV30
CAWSKTRLAGGRNTGELFF
TGTGCCTGGAGTAAAACCAGACTAGCGGGGGGGCGGAACACCGGGGAGCTGTTTTTT
>TRBJ2-1|TRBD1|18|TRBV27
CASSLRETGGLIYNEQFF
TGTGCCAGCAGTTTAAGGGAAACAGGGGGATTAATTTACAATGAGCAGTTCTTC
>TRBJ1-1|NA|15|TRBV28
CASRNWGVGRSEAFF
TGTGCCAGCAGAAATTGGGGGGTCGGGAGGTCTGAAGCTTTCTTT
>TRBJ2-3|NA|14|TRBV6-1
CASSEGQHLDTQYF
TGTGCCAGCAGTGAAGGACAGCATCTGGATACGCAGTATTTT
>TRBJ2-5|TRBD1|14|TRBV9
CASSVGDRPETQYF
TGTGCCAGCAGCGTAGGGGACAGGCCAGAGACCCAGTACTTC
>TRBJ1-1|TRBD1|13|TRBV25-1
CASRGQGNTEAFF
TGTGCCAGCAGAGGACAGGGGAACACTGAAGCTTTCTTT
>TRBJ2-7|TRBD2|15|TRBV18
CASSPPGLASVEQYF
TGTGCCAGCTCACCACCTGGACTAGCGAGTGTCGAGCAGTACTTC
>TRBJ2-1|TRBD2|15|TRBV25-1
CASSEGLAGGYEQFF
TGTGCCAGCAGTGAGGGACTAGCGGGGGGATATGAGCAGTTCTTC
>TRBJ1-2|NA|13|TRBV5-1
CASSQDPTKGYTF
TGCGCCAGCAGCCAGGACCCGACTAAGGGCTACACCTTC
>TRBJ2-7|TRBD2|16|TRBV6-6
CASSYSPRAGESEQYF
TGTGCCAGCAGTTACTCCCCCAGAGCGGGAGAGAGCGAGCAGTACTTC
>TRBJ2-7|TRBD1|14|TRBV13
CASSPGQGALKQYF
TGTGCCAGCAGCCCAGGACAGGGGGCTTTAAAGCAGTACTTC
>TRBJ2-7|NA|12|TRBV2
CASSVQISLQYF
TGTGCCAGCAGTGTACAGATCTCATTACAGTACTTC
>TRBJ2-7|NA|12|TRBV30
CAWEGGAGEQYF
TGTGCCTGGGAGGGGGGGGCAGGGGAGCAGTACTTC
>TRBJ1-5|NA|17|TRBV6-1
CASSEDVTAYSNQPQHF
TGTGCCAGCAGTGAAGACGTGACAGCCTATAGCAATCAGCCCCAGCATTTT
>TRBJ2-7|TRBD1|13|TRBV30
CAGGTGGPGEQYF
TGTGCCGGGGGGACAGGAGGCCCTGGGGAGCAGTACTTC
>TRBJ1-5|NA|15|TRBV6-4
CASRVDGVVSQPQHF
TGTGCCAGCAGGGTTGACGGGGTCGTGAGTCAGCCCCAGCATTTT